This entry lists 6 T cell receptor beta chains sequenced from one sample in a study of cytomegalovirus exposure and HLA in healthy donors. Clones were read by immunoSEQ multiplex PCR, and TCRdb kept only the in-frame ones, dropping some. Of some 150,000 clones listed, approximately 90% are singletons. Sequencing input: PBMCs. Source of these receptors: a man aged 18 to 29 in good health and CMV-seropositive.

The V call is TRBV5-6, the J call TRBJ2-7; a weak D match, TRBD1 (6 bases). This CDR3 is 14 amino acids long. The germline V gene encodes CDR1 SGHDT and CDR2 YYEEEE. V shed 4 bases and J shed 1 base, with 12 bases lying between them. The DNA for the CDR3 is TGTGCCAGCAGCGCAGGGGATAGTTCCTACGAGCAGTACTTC. Its protein is CASSAGDSSYEQYF.

The chain is built from TRBV30 and TRBJ2-7; 7 bases agree with TRBD2. With 1 base clipped from V and 3 bases from J, the junction kept 9 bases outside the gene matches. Germline assignment: CDR1 GTSNPN and CDR2 SVGIG (reference sequence). The CDR3 is 15 amino acids. The CDR3 nucleotides read TGTGCCTGGAGTGAAGGGATCGGGGGGTACTACGAGCAGTACTTC. Its translation is CAWSEGIGGYYEQYF.

V and J are TRBV5-1 and TRBJ2-1; 8 bases are a match to TRBD2. Losses at the gene ends were 1 base for V and 6 bases for J; bases not matched to a gene: 3. Looked up from germline, CDR1 is SGHRS and CDR2 is YFSETQ. The CDR3 runs to 14 residues. The CDR3 sequence is CASSLSGRTNEQFF. The DNA of the CDR3 is TGCGCCAGCAGCTTGAGCGGGAGAACCAATGAGCAGTTCTTC.

As for this clone: This sample also contains other DNA sequences that code for the same CDR3. This chain joins TRBV5-8 and TRBJ2-3; possibly TRBD1 for D (6 bases). The germline V gene encodes CDR1 SGHTS and CDR2 YDEGEE. The germline V and J ends were trimmed by 2 bases and 0 bases, with 7 bases remaining between them. The CDR3 length is 14 residues. The CDR3 loop reads CASSFGQSTDTQYF. For the CDR3, the DNA is TGTGCCAGCAGCTTTGGACAGAGCACAGATACGCAGTATTTT.

The rearrangement uses TRBV11-2 and TRBJ2-7, with D possibly being TRBD2 (6 bases). Trimming took off 2 bases at V and 3 bases at J, with 11 bases between the two ends. The CDR3 runs 14 residues. Germline assignment: CDR1 SGHAT and CDR2 FQNNGV. This CDR3 reads CASSLRVGGYEQYF. The DNA of the CDR3 is TGTGCCAGCAGCTTAAGGGTGGGAGGCTACGAGCAGTACTTC.

The rearrangement uses TRBV5-6 and TRBJ1-5, with TRBD1 identical over 7 bases. This CDR3 contains 13 residues. CDR1 and CDR2 (germline): SGHDT, YYEEEE. The V and J ends lost 2 bases and 5 bases, in that order; junction bases with no gene match: 1. This CDR3 reads CASSFDRDQPQHF. CDR3 nucleotides: TGTGCCAGCAGCTTCGACAGGGATCAGCCCCAGCATTTT.